The 24 T cell receptor beta chains listed next were all sequenced from one sample in a study of Ad26.COV2.S vaccination and SARS-CoV-2 variants. Treatment here: 15 to 20 received Ad26.COV2.S at low or high dose, single or two shots; 5 received placebo; per-sample allocation not given. Sampling was done on day 63 after the first vaccine or placebo injection. TCRdb's copy holds only in-frame clones and misses some; the assay was immunoSEQ multiplex PCR. The sample yields a few hundred thousand clones, 87% seen once. Sequencing used peripheral blood, obtained in a trial of Ad26.COV2.S vaccine versus placebo. The receptors come from a person aged 18 to 65 who received the Ad26.COV2.S COVID-19 vaccine or a placebo.

This sequence joins TRBV7-9 and TRBJ2-1; 7 nucleotides align to TRBD1. Per germline, CDR1 SEHNR and CDR2 FQNEAQ (reference sequence). After removal of 4 bases from V and 11 bases from J, the junction contained 8 bases not matched to a gene. The CDR3 has 13 residues. CDR3 DNA: TGTGCCAGCAGCTCCTTACAGGGGTATCAGCAGTTCTTC. Translated, it gives CASSSLQGYQQFF.

The CDR3 spells CASSPIRTGNQPQHF. The DNA of the CDR3 is TGTGCCAGCTCACCTATAAGGACGGGCAATCAGCCCCAGCATTTT. The rearrangement uses TRBV18 and TRBJ1-5; D unclear. The V gene's germline CDR1 is KGHSH and CDR2 LQKENI. CDR3 length equals 15 residues. The germline V and J ends were trimmed by 3 bases and 2 bases, with 11 bases remaining between them. Full variable domain (missing parts from reference TRBV18 and TRBJ1-5): NAGVMQNPRHLVRRRGQEARLRCSPMKGHSHVYWYRQLPEEGLKFMVYLQKENIIDESGMPKERFSAEFPKEGPSILRIQQVVRGDSAAYFCASSPIRTGNQPQHFGDGTRLSIL.

V usage is TRBV28 and J usage is TRBJ2-7, with D possibly called TRBD1 or TRBD2 (5 bases each). The germline V and J ends were trimmed by 6 bases and 0 bases, with 18 bases remaining between them. Germline CDR1 reads MDHEN; CDR2 reads SYDVKM. This CDR3 is 16 amino acids long. CDR3 loop: CASRYTGTVSSYEQYF. CDR3 nucleotides: TGTGCCAGCAGGTACACCGGGACGGTAAGCTCCTACGAGCAGTACTTC.

The J gene is TRBJ2-3, the V gene TRBV12-5, with 12 positions matching TRBD1. Germline CDR1 and CDR2: LGHNT and FRNRAP. Trimming cost V 7 bases and J 0 bases; bases outside gene matches: 11. The CDR3 has 18 residues. The CDR3 region has the DNA TGTGCTAGTGCCTCCGGGACAGGGGGCTTTCTAAGCACAGATACGCAGTATTTT. Protein: CASASGTGGFLSTDTQYF. The variable domain in full, completed from reference TRBV12-5 and TRBJ2-3, reads DARVTQTPRHKVTEMGQEVTMRCQPILGHNTVFWYRQTMMQGLELLAYFRNRAPLDDSGMPKDRFSAEMPDATLATLKIQPSEPRDSAVYFCASASGTGGFLSTDTQYFGPGTRLTVL.

The rearrangement uses TRBV9 and TRBJ2-1; 12 bases match TRBD2. The V and J ends lost 2 bases and 7 bases, in that order; junction bases with no gene match: 7. Germline V lookup: CDR1 SGDLS, CDR2 YYNGEE. The CDR3 runs to 16 residues. CDR3 coding DNA: TGTGCCAGCAGCGTGACTACTAGCGGGAGGCGTAATGAGCAGTTCTTC. Translating it yields CASSVTTSGRRNEQFF.

V and J are TRBV25-1 and TRBJ2-7, with D perhaps TRBD1 (6 bases). V shed 4 bases and J shed 6 bases, with 16 bases lying between them. The CDR3 spans 14 residues. Germline-derived CDR1 and CDR2 are MGHDK and SYGVNS. The CDR3 protein is CASSVAAGEREQYF. In nucleotides, the CDR3 is TGTGCCAGCAGTGTTGCGGCAGGGGAGCGCGAGCAGTACTTC.

The rearrangement links TRBV7-2 to TRBJ2-2; D gene unclear. The CDR3 is made up of 15 amino acids. In germline, CDR1 is SGHTA, CDR2 FQGNSA. V was shortened by 2 bases and J by 1 base, with 8 bases between the two germline ends. As DNA, the CDR3 is TGTGCCAGCAGCTTACTGAGCCAGAACACCGGGGAGCTGTTTTTT. Protein sequence: CASSLLSQNTGELFF.

Concerning this clone itself: One end of the junction varies from germline; a read error may be responsible. The chain recombines TRBV12-3 or TRBV12-4 with TRBJ1-5, with a weak D call TRBD1 (5 bases). CDR3 length: 13 amino acids. CDR3 loop: CVMGRDSNQPQHF. The CDR3 coding sequence is TGCGTCATGGGGCGGGACAGCAATCAGCCCCAGCATTTT.

The chain recombines TRBV6-1 with TRBJ1-5; D perhaps matches TRBD1 (5 bases). Trimming removed 0 bases at V and 4 bases at J, with 13 bases between. CDR1 is MNHNS, CDR2 SASEGT, per germline. This CDR3 has 16 amino acids. This CDR3 is CASSEAGGVGNQPQHF. CDR3 coding DNA: TGTGCCAGCAGTGAAGCGGGGGGGGTAGGTAATCAGCCCCAGCATTTT.

The chain joins TRBV2 to TRBJ2-4, with 11 bases matching TRBD2. This CDR3 contains 15 residues. The trim removed 5 bases at V and 6 bases at J, leaving 6 bases unmatched. Germline CDR1 and CDR2: SNHLY and FYNNEI. CDR3 sequence: CASSTSSGGPNIQYF. As DNA, the CDR3 is TGTGCCAGCAGTACTTCTAGCGGGGGGCCAAACATTCAGTACTTC.

This clone was counted between two and nine times. The genes are TRBV9 and TRBJ2-3; D remains ambiguous. Germline CDR1 reads SGDLS; CDR2 reads YYNGEE. The V gene lost 4 bases and the J gene lost 0 bases, with 3 bases spanning the gap. The CDR3 runs to 12 residues. The CDR3 nucleotides read TGTGCCAGCAGCCTCAGCACAGATACGCAGTATTTT. Encoded protein: CASSLSTDTQYF.

The chain joins TRBV9 to TRBJ2-7; D could derive from TRBD1 or TRBD2 (5 bases each). Germline CDR1 is SGDLS and CDR2 is YYNGEE. The V end was cut by 3 bases, the J end by 5 bases, with 18 bases between. The CDR3 is made up of 15 amino acids. The CDR3 DNA reads TGTGCCAGCAGCGCCCAGGGCCAGGTGAGGGACGAGCAGTACTTC. Amino acids: CASSAQGQVRDEQYF.

This CDR3 is CASSEGQGMNTEAFF. CDR3 sequence (DNA): TGTGCCAGCAGCGAGGGACAGGGGATGAACACTGAAGCTTTCTTT. The chain uses TRBV7-6 and TRBJ1-1, with TRBD1 matching 10 bases. V shed 5 bases and J 0 bases; nucleotides not matched to a gene: 3. Germline V gene data show CDR1 as SGHVS and CDR2 as FNYEAQ. The CDR3 runs 15 residues.

V and J are TRBV24-1 and TRBJ2-3; 14 nucleotides agree with TRBD2. Germline V gene sequence: CDR1 KGHDR, CDR2 SFDVKD. The CDR3 spans 17 residues. V trimming: 6 bases; J trimming: 4 bases; junction bases outside the gene matches: 8. The CDR3 DNA sequence: TGTGCCACCAGTTCCGGGACTAGCGGGAGTTACGCAGATACGCAGTATTTT. Its protein product is CATSSGTSGSYADTQYF.

This clone turned up a few times. The chain uses TRBV5-1 and TRBJ2-3; D not certain. Trimming took off 0 bases at V and 4 bases at J, with 6 bases between the two ends. The CDR3 spans 13 residues. Germline-derived CDR1 and CDR2 are SGHRS and YFSETQ. CDR3 DNA: TGCGCCAGCAGCTTGGCCACCGCAGATACGCAGTATTTT. Translation gives CASSLATADTQYF.

The genes are TRBV11-2 and TRBJ1-2, with D perhaps matching TRBD1 (5 bases). Germline loops: CDR1 SGHAT, CDR2 FQNNGV. The V end was cut by 5 bases, the J end by 1 base, with 20 bases between. The CDR3 covers 17 residues. The CDR3 region is CASSGYRGSARNYGYTF. CDR3 in DNA: TGTGCCAGCAGCGGATACCGGGGGAGCGCCCGTAACTATGGCTACACCTTC.

This chain connects TRBV4-1 to TRBJ2-2, with a possible D match to TRBD2 (5 bases). Germline CDR1 and CDR2: MGHRA and YSYEKL. The germline V and J ends were trimmed by 1 base and 6 bases, with 9 bases remaining between them. This CDR3 contains 14 residues. In nucleotides, the CDR3 is TGCGCCAGCAGCCAAGGATTCGGGGCCGGGGAGCTGTTTTTT. It encodes CASSQGFGAGELFF.

The chain links TRBV4-3 to TRBJ1-6, with D perhaps matching TRBD1 (5 bases). The CDR3 is made up of 13 amino acids. V was trimmed by 0 bases and J by 8 bases, leaving 5 bases between them. The germline CDR1 and CDR2 sequences are LGHNA and YSLEER. The CDR3 DNA reads TGCGCCAGCAGCCAAGACAGGGATTCACCCCTCCACTTT. This translates into CASSQDRDSPLHF.

Written as DNA, the CDR3 is TGTGCCAGCAGCTTTTCACCCGGGGCGCTTGAAGCTTTCTTT. Amino acid sequence: CASSFSPGALEAFF. The V gene is TRBV27, the J gene TRBJ1-1; D might be TRBD1 (5 bases). This CDR3 comprises 14 residues. Trimming pared 6 bases from V and 7 bases from J, leaving 18 bases between. Per the germline V gene, CDR1 is MNHEY and CDR2 is SMNVEV (reference sequence).

The table lists this clone with a few counts. V and J are TRBV3-1 (or the pseudogene TRBV3-2) and TRBJ2-7; the D is unclear. This CDR3 is 12 amino acids long. The V end was cut by 4 bases, the J end by 6 bases, with 10 bases between. Germline V lookup: CDR1 LGHDT, CDR2 YNNKEL (reference sequence). The CDR3 sequence: CASSLLHGEQYF. The CDR3 region has the DNA TGTGCCAGCAGCCTGCTGCATGGCGAGCAGTACTTC.

The chain links TRBV10-3 to TRBJ1-1; no definite D call. Trimming cost V 4 bases and J 8 bases, with 17 bases left between them. CDR1 and CDR2 from the germline V gene are ENHRY and SYGVKD. The CDR3 has 14 residues. CDR3 nucleotides: TGTGCCATCAGTGCGCTCTCCCCGAGCCCCGAAGCTTTCTTT. Protein product: CAISALSPSPEAFF.

The rearrangement uses TRBV6-1 and TRBJ2-7; 10 bases are shared with TRBD1. The CDR3 contains 18 residues. V was clipped by 1 base and J by 4 bases; unmatched bases: 13. CDR1 is MNHNS and CDR2 is SASEGT in the germline V gene. The CDR3 region has the DNA TGTGCCAGCAGTGAAGTGCGTGTGTGGGGACAGGGGAGATACGAGCAGTACTTC. It yields the protein CASSEVRVWGQGRYEQYF.

J is TRBJ1-2 and V is TRBV19; possibly TRBD1 for D (5 bases). V lost 5 bases and J 0 bases, leaving 16 bases between the germline ends. This CDR3 is built from 16 residues. The germline V gene has CDR1 LNHDA and CDR2 SQIVND (reference sequence). CDR3 amino acids: CASSPYNRFSNYGYTF. CDR3 DNA sequence: TGTGCCAGTAGTCCTTATAACAGGTTTTCTAACTATGGCTACACCTTC.

The genes are TRBV7-6 and TRBJ2-7; 9 bases are a match to TRBD2. CDR1 is SGHVS and CDR2 is FNYEAQ in the germline V gene. Trimming at V came to 5 bases and at J to 2 bases, leaving 10 bases not matched to a gene. The CDR3 is made up of 16 amino acids. CDR3 DNA sequence: TGTGCCAGCAGCCCCCGGTCTAGCGGGAACACCTACGAGCAGTACTTC. It codes for CASSPRSSGNTYEQYF.